This TCR beta chain emerged from a study of T cells in Graves' hyperthyroidism and ophthalmopathy. Turning to the study itself: Peripheral blood was secured at the point of initial diagnosis, before any treatment. Study observations and caveats: Most thyroid clonotypes expanded above 0.001 appeared in blood too.

Of note for this clonotype: Antigen unknown.

RNA transcripts yielded amplified TCR beta CDR3 regions. The TCR CDR3 first-round RT-PCR relied on the HTBI primer set. Each CDR3 protein is one row after TCRdb ran MiXCR on the multiplex PCR reads. The sample lists under 400,000 distinct CDR3 sequences; roughly 21% were seen once. CDR3 length equals 13 residues. V was cut by 8 bases and J by 0 bases, with 9 bases left in between. Germline CDR1 reads LNHDA; CDR2 reads SQIVND (reference sequence). Newly diagnosed hyperthyroidism, duration under 2 months, in patients aged 18 to 65. The study excluded patients with uncontrolled infection, other autoimmune disease, pregnancy or lactation.

Sequences were obtained from blood. The origin of this receptor is a woman aged 50 to 60 with Graves' hyperthyroidism. The genes are TRBV19 and TRBJ2-3; D uncertain. CDR3: CASGAASTDTQYF. In DNA form, the CDR3 reads TGTGCCAGTGGTGCGGCTAGCACAGATACGCAGTATTTT.